The 6 T cell receptor beta chains in this list originate from one sample, sequenced in a study of liver allograft versus peripheral blood T cells. Study as a whole: A comparison was made between T cell receptor repertoires in transplanted livers and those in recipients' peripheral blood.

TCRdb redid the calling of the reads with MiXCR, one entry per CDR3 protein. The sample records 8,500 to 14,000 distinct CDR3 sequences, roughly 23% being singletons. Receptors originate from a human patient who had a liver transplant. The graft donor may account for some of the T cells.

This clonotype has only a few counts. The rearrangement joins TRBV5-4 to TRBJ2-7; D is possibly TRBD1 or TRBD2 (5 bases each). The CDR3 has 14 amino acids. V lost 9 bases, J lost 3 bases, and 19 bases lay in between. Germline CDR1 reads SGHNT; CDR2 reads YYREEE (reference sequence). CDR3 residues: CATKRTGALYEQYF. Here the CDR3 DNA reads TGTGCCACCAAAAGAACCGGGGCCCTCTACGAGCAGTACTTC. Full variable domain (outside the CDR3, taken from reference TRBV5-4 and TRBJ2-7): ETGVTQSPTHLIKTRGQQVTLRCSSQSGHNTVSWYQQALGQGPQFIFQYYREEENGRGNFPPRFSGLQFPNYSSELNVNALELDDSALYLCATKRTGALYEQYFGPGTRLTVT.

This chain connects TRBV11-2 to TRBJ2-2; no definite D call. Per germline, CDR1 SGHAT and CDR2 FQNNGV. The CDR3 sequence is 17 residues long. Trimming stripped 2 bases from V and 0 bases from J, with 13 bases between. The CDR3, as DNA: TGTGCCAGCAGCTTATTGAGAGTTTTCGCGAACACCGGGGAGCTGTTTTTT. Translation gives CASSLLRVFANTGELFF.

This clonotype was picked up a small number of times. The chain carries TRBV18 and TRBJ2-7; 7 positions agree with TRBD2. Trimming removed 11 bases from V and 0 bases from J; junction bases left unmatched: 7. CDR3 length: 13 amino acids. Germline CDR1 and CDR2: KGHSH and LQKENI. The CDR3 nucleotides read TGTGCCTCCGGGGGAGGGAGCTCCTACGAGCAGTACTTC. The encoded protein is CASGGGSSYEQYF.

The gene calls are TRBV19 and TRBJ1-1; 8 bases map to TRBD1. V was pared by 5 bases and J by 1 base, with 12 bases of the junction left unmatched. CDR1 and CDR2 from the germline V gene are LNHDA and SQIVND (reference sequence). This CDR3 comprises 17 residues. In DNA form, the CDR3 reads TGTGCCAGTAGTCTCTCGACCGGACAGGGCGGGAACACTGAAGCTTTCTTT. Amino acid sequence: CASSLSTGQGGNTEAFF.

The chain has TRBV2 and TRBJ1-5, with unresolved D. The germline CDR1 and CDR2 sequences are SNHLY and FYNNEI. This CDR3 is 14 amino acids long. Trimming removed 4 bases from V and 6 bases from J, with 13 bases in between. Here the CDR3 reads CASSVKGRGQPQHF. CDR3 nucleotide sequence: TGTGCCAGCAGTGTGAAGGGTCGGGGTCAGCCCCAGCATTTT.

This clonotype ranks as medium-sized. This chain links TRBV29-1 with TRBJ1-4; 7 bases are a match to TRBD1. This CDR3 is 13 amino acids long. Germline V gene data show CDR1 as SQVTM and CDR2 as ANQGSEA. J was trimmed by 3 bases and V by 7 bases; bases with no gene match: 5. In nucleotides, the CDR3 is TGCAGCGCGAAGGGGGCTGCTAATGAAAAACTGTTTTTT. Encoded protein: CSAKGAANEKLFF.